The 8 T cell receptor beta chains below were found in one sample sequenced in a study of early T cells in non-severe SARS-CoV-2 infection. Each CDR3 protein gets one entry after TCRdb re-called the 5' RACE reads with MiXCR. The sample consists of roughly 27,000 distinct CDR3 sequences, about 5% of them appearing once. Sequenced sample: whole blood. All receptors come from an adult who was a healthcare worker with PCR-confirmed SARS-CoV-2 infection or an uninfected control (not recorded which).

In its sample, this clonotype was seen a few times. This chain connects TRBV5-1 to TRBJ2-3; D might be TRBD1 (6 bases). The CDR3 contains 17 residues. The V gene's germline CDR1 is SGHRS and CDR2 YFSETQ. The V end lost 0 bases, the J end lost 0 bases, and 14 bases lay between the germline ends. CDR3 sequence (DNA): TGCGCCAGCAGCTTGGCCCAGGGACACCTTAGCACAGATACGCAGTATTTT. Protein product: CASSLAQGHLSTDTQYF.

The rearrangement joins TRBV2 to TRBJ2-7, with D possibly matching TRBD2 (6 bases). Deletions cut 7 bases from V and 5 bases from J, with 18 bases between. CDR1 is SNHLY and CDR2 is FYNNEI in the germline V gene. The CDR3 is 14 amino acids. CDR3 loop: CASIVRREAHEQYF. The CDR3 DNA reads as TGTGCCAGCATTGTCAGGAGGGAGGCCCACGAGCAGTACTTC.

The sample holds a few counts of this clonotype. The chain uses TRBV29-1 and TRBJ2-3; 9 nucleotides line up with TRBD2. Trimming removed 4 bases from V and 5 bases from J; junction bases left unmatched: 1. CDR1 and CDR2 from the germline V gene are SQVTM and ANQGSEA. The CDR3 has 12 amino acids. CDR3 loop: CSVALAGDTQYF. In DNA, the CDR3 is TGCAGCGTTGCACTAGCGGGAGATACGCAGTATTTT.

The sample holds many counts of this clonotype. The chain links TRBV4-2 to TRBJ2-1; D ambiguous. CDR1 is LGHNA, CDR2 YNFKEQ, per germline. This CDR3 contains 15 residues. The V end was cut by 1 base, the J end by 4 bases, with 11 bases between. The DNA for the CDR3 is TGTGCCAGCAGCCAAGGGGCACTTTCTTACAATGAGCAGTTCTTC. Translated: CASSQGALSYNEQFF.

This clonotype was counted many times. This CDR3 is CASSFVGGRDTQYF. Written as DNA, the CDR3 is TGTGCCAGCAGCTTTGTGGGGGGGCGAGATACGCAGTATTTT. The J gene is TRBJ2-3, the V gene TRBV5-4; a weak D match, TRBD2 (7 bases). The CDR3 extends over 14 amino acids. Looked up from germline, CDR1 is SGHNT and CDR2 is YYREEE (reference sequence). Trimming shortened V by 2 bases and J by 5 bases, and 12 bases separated the two germline ends.

In this sample, this clonotype turned up many times. The gene calls are TRBV5-1 and TRBJ2-3; no firm D call. The germline gives CDR1 SGHRS, CDR2 YFSETQ. CDR3 length equals 13 residues. V was pared by 0 bases and J by 5 bases, with 7 bases between. The CDR3 DNA reads as TGCGCCAGCAGCTTGGATCAGAGAGATACGCAGTATTTT. As protein: CASSLDQRDTQYF.

This clonotype has just a few counts. CDR3 DNA sequence: TGTGCCAGCATGGTAGAAGCGGGAGCCTACAATGAGCAGTTCTTC. It translates to CASMVEAGAYNEQFF. The gene calls are TRBV2 and TRBJ2-1; 8 bases match TRBD2. CDR1 is SNHLY, CDR2 FYNNEI, per germline. Unmatched junction bases numbered 7, after V lost 7 bases and J lost 2 bases. The CDR3 sequence is 15 residues long.

There are many counts of this clonotype. V and J are TRBV6-5 and TRBJ2-1, with TRBD1 identical over 8 bases. Germline V lookup: CDR1 MNHEY, CDR2 SVGAGI. Trimming removed 6 bases from V and 0 bases from J; junction bases left unmatched: 7. The CDR3 has 16 residues. DNA of the CDR3: TGTGCCAGCAGACGGACAGGGTCGAACTCCTACAATGAGCAGTTCTTC. This encodes CASRRTGSNSYNEQFF.